These T cell receptor beta chains were read from a single sample in a study of blood T cell repertoires in COVID-19. The data were produced by immunoSEQ multiplex PCR, yet TCRdb's version contains in-frame clones alone and is incomplete. The table has fewer than 45,000 clones, approximately 90% seen once. Sequencing was carried out using peripheral blood. The origin of the receptors is a human donor in a cohort sampled during active COVID-19. The conserved cysteine and the conserved F or W are not part of the CDR3 here.

J gene | V gene | CDR3 protein
TRBJ1-1 | TRBV18 | ASSPDLDIQNTEAF
TRBJ1-6 | TRBV4-1 | ASSQWQDNSPLH
TRBJ1-2 | TRBV9 | ASSVGSGDYGYT
TRBJ2-7 | TRBV20-1 | SARVGSGSH
TRBJ1-2 | TRBV7-9 | ASSPPPGTGNGYT
TRBJ2-3 | TRBV12-3/TRBV12-4 | ASSFRQGTQY
TRBJ2-7 | TRBV9 | ASARESDEQY
TRBJ2-6 | TRBV6-5 | ASRATSSGANVLT
TRBJ2-3 | TRBV4-3 | ASSQEIAGGADTQY
TRBJ1-5 | TRBV30 | AWNTGTSYQPQH
TRBJ2-1 | TRBV5-4 | ASSLGTGGVYNEQF
TRBJ2-7 | TRBV7-2 | ASSFRVSYEQY
TRBJ1-2 | TRBV30 | AWLTGLYGYT
TRBJ2-7 | TRBV15 | ATSRDVSGDEQY
TRBJ1-1 | TRBV6-5 | ASSYSEGWRAQAF
TRBJ1-1 | TRBV4-3 | ASSQTPDSEAF
TRBJ1-2 | TRBV2 | ASLFFEGSRGYT
TRBJ1-6 | TRBV7-2 | ASSFGGGDSPLH
TRBJ2-5 | TRBV7-8 | ASSGQGLGAQETQY
TRBJ2-7 | TRBV7-2 | ASSSSTSPSYEQY
TRBJ2-7 | TRBV7-3 | ASSPGGRVGVYEQY
TRBJ2-5 | TRBV6-2/TRBV6-3 | ASSYGAQETQY
TRBJ2-5 | TRBV10-3 | AISLSGQGKETQY
TRBJ1-2 | TRBV10-3 | ASTGGQFPYGYT
TRBJ1-4 | TRBV2 | ASTGQGFFHPGEKLF
TRBJ2-1 | TRBV6-2/TRBV6-3 | ASSRPPSGSLSRTPSSYNEQF
TRBJ2-7 | TRBV19 | ASKTSGSSYEQY
TRBJ2-7 | TRBV5-4 | ASSLGGLAHYEQY
TRBJ2-1 | TRBV2 | ASTPPPSGSYNEQF
TRBJ1-2 | TRBV4-1 | ASSQEKGGDGYT
TRBJ2-2 | TRBV4-3 | ASSQPVGLAGPGELF
TRBJ2-3 | TRBV9 | ASSVSIAGDTDTQY
TRBJ2-1 | TRBV24-1 | ATSEGSGGTYNEQF
TRBJ1-2 | TRBV7-3 | ASSRTGGLNYGYT
TRBJ1-5 | TRBV2 | AIPRTGLEWGQPQH
TRBJ1-6 | TRBV12-3/TRBV12-4 | ASRRTGSSPLH
TRBJ2-7 | TRBV27 | ASSLGSGVGEQY
TRBJ1-1 | TRBV5-1 | ASSLDQGIKNTEAF
TRBJ1-3 | TRBV7-9 | ASSLWGRTVGGNTIY
TRBJ1-2 | TRBV18 | ASSTGTGGLDGYT
TRBJ2-3 | TRBV5-8 | ASSPRTGGTSTDTQY
TRBJ1-1 | TRBV6-5 | ASRTGGEAF
TRBJ1-6 | TRBV30 | AWTPQGGESSPLH
TRBJ1-1 | TRBV14 | ASSQSSRTEAF
TRBJ2-7 | TRBV4-3 | ASSQGSGDSYEQY
TRBJ1-2 | TRBV4-1 | ASSQGNNPRQGQGYGYT
TRBJ2-7 | TRBV28 | ASSMDRVSYEQY
TRBJ2-3 | TRBV11-2 | ASSGTGQGPLTSTDTQY
TRBJ2-3 | TRBV18 | ASSPPIGGTDTQY
TRBJ1-2 | TRBV28 | ASSIGVNYGYT
TRBJ2-3 | TRBV27 | ASSTSGGLPNTQY
TRBJ1-6 | TRBV6-2/TRBV6-3 | ASSYSGAACH
TRBJ2-1 | TRBV19 | ASSIRQTSSYNEQF
TRBJ2-3 | TRBV24-1 | ATGRGGTDTQY
TRBJ1-4 | TRBV6-2/TRBV6-3 | ASSASREKLF
TRBJ1-2 | TRBV4-2 | ASSQSDRADGHT
TRBJ2-4 | TRBV6-2/TRBV6-3 | ASSPHLTGPKNIQY
TRBJ1-6 | TRBV4-2 | ASSQDPGQHSPLH
TRBJ2-1 | TRBV4-3 | ASSHQGKVLAYNEQF